A single sample gave rise to the 10 T cell receptor beta chains below, sequenced in a study of T cell responses to AZD1222 COVID-19 vaccine (dated by TCRdb to the early 2020s). The protocol used for the library was the immunoSEQ multiplex PCR assay. Imported from immuneACCESS, the table was reduced by TCRdb to in-frame sequences with V and J called. These copies leave out some clones; in studies compared against another copy, an unresolved V gene accounts for under half, and the cause of the remainder is not known. This sample gives roughly 150,000 clones in total; around 91% of them show up just once. The biggest ten clones account for approximately 6.3% of the sample. Read against the paper, the sample's time point label means: about 28 days (+/-7) after the second vaccine dose. The starting material was peripheral blood, obtained 28 days after the second AZD1222 dose. The receptor set was obtained from an adult who received the AZD1222 COVID-19 vaccine.

For the CDR3, the DNA is TGTGCCAGCAGTTCCCAAGTGAGTACCCTGGCCTACGAGCAGTACTTC. This codes for CASSSQVSTLAYEQYF. The genes are TRBV28 and TRBJ2-7; D remains unclear. V lost 4 bases, J lost 2 bases, and 18 bases lay in between. The CDR3 runs to 16 residues. CDR1 is MDHEN and CDR2 is SYDVKM in the germline V gene.

The chain recombines TRBV12-3 or TRBV12-4 with TRBJ2-1; D might be TRBD2 (5 bases). This CDR3 has 12 residues. V lost 1 base to trimming and J lost 15 bases, with 13 bases between them. CDR3 nucleotides: TGTGCCAGCAGTTTAGTTTCAAGGGAGTGGTTCTTC. It translates to CASSLVSREWFF.

This chain joins TRBV7-2 and TRBJ1-6; 9 bases align to TRBD1. Germline CDR1 SGHTA, CDR2 FQGNSA. V lost 1 base to trimming and J lost 8 bases; unmatched junction nucleotides: 0. This CDR3 comprises 14 residues. The CDR3 here is CASSLDRGHSPLHF. The DNA of the CDR3 is TGTGCCAGCAGCTTAGACAGGGGGCATTCACCCCTCCACTTT.

This chain connects TRBV11-2 to TRBJ2-1, with 7 bases lining up with TRBD1. V lost 6 bases, J lost 1 base, and 3 bases stayed unmatched. Looked up from germline, CDR1 is SGHAT and CDR2 is FQNNGV. This CDR3 has 14 residues. The CDR3 nucleotides are TGTGCCAGCAGTCGGGGACAGTCCTACAATGAGCAGTTCTTC. Residues: CASSRGQSYNEQFF.

This chain uses TRBV2 with TRBJ2-5, with D possibly being TRBD1 (5 bases). The CDR3 is made up of 13 amino acids. Trimming left V 7 bases short and J 7 bases short, with 16 bases between. Germline assignment: CDR1 SNHLY and CDR2 FYNNEI. The CDR3 loop is CASIRARSGTQYF. In DNA, the CDR3 is TGTGCCAGCATCAGGGCCCGGTCGGGGACCCAGTACTTC.

This chain joins TRBV15 and TRBJ1-1, with a tentative D call TRBD1 (6 bases). The CDR3 is made up of 14 amino acids. The V and J ends lost 4 bases and 5 bases respectively, with 14 bases between them. The germline gives CDR1 LNHNV, CDR2 YYDKDF (reference sequence). The DNA of the CDR3 is TGTGCCACCAGCAACCCCTTACAGGGAACTGAAGCTTTCTTT. Encoded protein: CATSNPLQGTEAFF.

V is TRBV19 and J is TRBJ1-3, with D tentatively TRBD1 (5 bases). The V gene's germline CDR1 is LNHDA and CDR2 SQIVND (reference sequence). With 5 bases removed from V and 3 bases from J, the gap between germline ends came to 14 bases. This CDR3 has 15 amino acids. This CDR3 reads CASSAGTFSGNTIYF. The DNA of the CDR3 is TGTGCCAGTAGTGCTGGGACGTTCAGTGGAAACACCATATATTTT.

V is TRBV7-2 and J is TRBJ2-7; TRBD1 agrees at 8 bases. Germline V CDR1 and CDR2: SGHTA, FQGNSA. After removal of 1 base from V and 7 bases from J, the junction contained 9 bases not matched to a gene. The CDR3 sequence is 15 residues long. Here the CDR3 reads CASSLEARGRAEQYF. The DNA of the CDR3 is TGTGCCAGCAGCTTAGAGGCCAGGGGGCGGGCGGAGCAGTACTTC. Filled out from reference TRBV7-2 and TRBJ2-7, the complete variable domain reads GAGVSQSPSNKVTEKGKDVELRCDPISGHTALYWYRQSLGQGLEFLIYFQGNSAPDKSGLPSDRFSAERTGGSVSTLTIQRTQQEDSAVYLCASSLEARGRAEQYFGPGTRLTVT.

The chain joins TRBV7-9 to TRBJ1-3, with D unresolved. This CDR3 contains 17 residues. The V and J ends lost 0 bases and 0 bases respectively, with 12 bases between them. Germline CDR1 SEHNR, CDR2 FQNEAQ (reference sequence). The CDR3 DNA is TGTGCCAGCAGCTTAGCCCTGGGAGCCCGCTCTGGAAACACCATATATTTT. It specifies CASSLALGARSGNTIYF. Combining the CDR3 with reference TRBV7-9 and TRBJ1-3 gives the whole variable domain DTGVSQNPRHKITKRGQNVTFRCDPISEHNRLYWYRQTLGQGPEFLTYFQNEAQLEKSRLLSDRFSAERPKGSFSTLEIQRTEQGDSAMYLCASSLALGARSGNTIYFGEGSWLTVV.

V is TRBV6-2 or TRBV6-3 and J is TRBJ2-3; D not certain. The germline V gene has CDR1 MNHEY and CDR2 SVGEGT. This CDR3 is 13 amino acids long. Deletions cut 3 bases from V and 5 bases from J, with 9 bases between. CDR3 region: CASSYGRVDTQYF. The CDR3 DNA reads as TGTGCCAGCAGTTATGGACGAGTAGATACGCAGTATTTT.